This TCR beta chain was captured by sequencing in a study of Tregs in tolerant kidney transplant recipients. The V gene's germline CDR1 is LNHDA and CDR2 SQIVND (reference sequence). CDR3 length: 16 amino acids. The V gene end was trimmed by 5 bases and the J gene end by 9 bases; junction bases not matched to a gene: 12. This clone is labeled as medium-sized. Its antigen remains unidentified. CFSE-labeled recipient PBMCs were cultured less than seven days with irradiated graft donor PBMCs, then FACS-sorted. Sequenced by immunoSEQ multiplex PCR; TCRdb stores in-frame clones only, minus some. The sample shows about 8,300 clones, around a third of them seen only once. General study points: The most relevant donor-specific Treg TCRbeta repertoire apparently came from expansion with activated donor B cells.

The TCR was taken from a human patient who received a combined kidney and bone marrow transplant. The sequencing used CD8+ T cells from blood cultured with allogeneic cells, collected before the transplant. The chain recombines TRBV19 with TRBJ1-5, with TRBD1 matching 11 bases. CDR3 nucleotides: TGTGCCAGTAGTTTGCGGGGACAGGGGGATAGAGGGCCCCAGCATTTT. It translates to CASSLRGQGDRGPQHF.